These 30 T cell receptor beta chains came from one sample sequenced in a study of CD4 T cells in relation to SARS-CoV-2 and coronaviruses. Before the COVID-19 pandemic, during about 2011-2019, CD4+ T cells were taken from unexposed donors. CD4+ T cells were isolated from the cells after nine to eleven days of culture. These receptors have no identified antigens. The method was immunoSEQ multiplex PCR; TCRdb's version includes in-frame clones alone and lacks a portion of them. The sample lists 21,000 or so clones; approximately 82% were seen once. The sample was CD4+ T cells from PBMCs, cultured in vitro. Every receptor here comes from a human donor in good health.

This sequence joins TRBV3-1 (or the pseudogene TRBV3-2) and TRBJ1-4; D is unresolved. Germline-derived CDR1 and CDR2 are LGHDT and YNNKEL (reference sequence). This CDR3 has 13 amino acids. Trimming removed 5 bases from V and 7 bases from J, with 11 bases in between. Written as DNA, the CDR3 is TGTGCCAGCAGCAGTCATGGGGTTGAAAAACTGTTTTTT. This gives the protein CASSSHGVEKLFF.

This sequence joins TRBV19 and TRBJ2-7; TRBD2 agrees at 13 bases. The CDR3 extends over 16 amino acids. Germline V lookup: CDR1 LNHDA, CDR2 SQIVND (reference sequence). J gave up 2 bases and V 3 bases, and 4 bases lay outside the gene matches. Here the CDR3 reads CASSIGLAGATYEQYF. The CDR3 DNA reads TGTGCCAGTAGTATCGGACTAGCGGGGGCCACCTACGAGCAGTACTTC.

J is TRBJ1-5 and V is TRBV19; TRBD1 is a possible D gene (6 bases). Germline V CDR1 and CDR2: LNHDA, SQIVND (reference sequence). The CDR3 is made up of 17 amino acids. The ends were cut back, 1 base at V and 6 bases at J, with 19 bases in the middle. For the CDR3, the DNA is TGTGCCAGTAGTATAGCCCACGGGGGGCTGGCGACTCAGCCCCAGCATTTT. Translated: CASSIAHGGLATQPQHF. Full variable domain (remainder filled in from reference TRBV19 and TRBJ1-5): DGGITQSPKYLFRKEGQNVTLSCEQNLNHDAMYWYRQDPGQGLRLIYYSQIVNDFQKGDIAEGYSVSREKKESFPLTVTSAQKNPTAFYLCASSIAHGGLATQPQHFGDGTRLSIL.

The V gene is TRBV3-1 (or the pseudogene TRBV3-2), the J gene TRBJ1-1; possibly TRBD1 for D (6 bases). CDR1 and CDR2 from the germline V gene are LGHDT and YNNKEL (reference sequence). The V gene lost 2 bases and the J gene lost 4 bases, with 8 bases spanning the gap. The CDR3 covers 13 residues. CDR3 in DNA: TGTGCCAGCAGCCAACTCAGGGGCACTGAAGCTTTCTTT. This encodes CASSQLRGTEAFF.

The chain links TRBV18 to TRBJ2-5; TRBD1 matches at 9 bases. Looked up from germline, CDR1 is KGHSH and CDR2 is LQKENI. The CDR3 is 12 amino acids. The V gene end was trimmed by 8 bases and the J gene end by 5 bases; junction bases not matched to a gene: 3. This CDR3 is CASRGQGETQYF. The CDR3 DNA reads TGTGCCAGCCGAGGACAGGGGGAGACCCAGTACTTC.

As DNA, the CDR3 is TGTGCCAGCAGTGAAGCTCCAGGGCCGTACGAGCAGTACTTC. It codes for CASSEAPGPYEQYF. This rearrangement joins TRBV6-1 to TRBJ2-7; D may be TRBD1 (5 bases). V lost 0 bases and J lost 4, with 10 bases in between. This CDR3 has 14 residues. Germline CDR1 is MNHNS and CDR2 is SASEGT.

This clone showed up just a few times. This rearrangement joins TRBV3-1 (or the pseudogene TRBV3-2) to TRBJ2-7, with D unclear. The CDR3 loop spans 12 amino acids. Germline values: CDR1 LGHDT, CDR2 YNNKEL (reference sequence). V was pared by 0 bases and J by 3 bases, with 3 bases between. CDR3 sequence (DNA): TGTGCCAGCAGCCAAGATGACTACGAGCAGTACTTC. Protein product: CASSQDDYEQYF.

The sample holds a few counts of this clone. The gene calls are TRBV7-9 and TRBJ2-7; 7 positions match TRBD2. CDR1 is SEHNR and CDR2 is FQNEAQ in the germline V gene (reference sequence). The CDR3 length is 19 residues. With 3 bases clipped from V and 6 bases from J, the junction kept 23 bases outside the gene matches. The CDR3 DNA sequence: TGTGCCAGCAGCTTGGGCCGGCGGGGGTACCGGGGCCCCAAGGGCGAGCAGTACTTC. This encodes CASSLGRRGYRGPKGEQYF.

This clone came up a few times. The chain has TRBV11-3 and TRBJ2-7; 8 bases are shared with TRBD1. V lost 5 bases and J lost 5; bases outside the gene matches: 5. There are 13 residues in the CDR3. CDR1 is SGHNT, CDR2 YENEEA, per germline. CDR3 in amino acids: CASSPDRDDEQYF. The CDR3 DNA sequence: TGTGCCAGCAGCCCGGACAGGGACGACGAGCAGTACTTC.

J is TRBJ1-1 and V is TRBV29-1; no firm D call. CDR1 and CDR2 from the germline V gene are SQVTM and ANQGSEA. The ends were cut back, 0 bases at V and 11 bases at J, with 16 bases in the middle. The CDR3 extends over 13 amino acids. CDR3 coding DNA: TGCAGCGTTGAAGACCAAGGTTCCCTCCGGGCTTTCTTT. It is translated as CSVEDQGSLRAFF.

J is TRBJ1-4 and V is TRBV7-2; D is unresolved. V gave up 5 bases and J gave up 2 bases, with 9 bases separating them. Per the germline V gene, CDR1 is SGHTA and CDR2 is FQGNSA. The CDR3 sequence is 14 residues long. The CDR3 reads CASSNRITNEKLFF. DNA of the CDR3: TGTGCCAGCAGCAACCGTATCACTAATGAAAAACTGTTTTTT.

This clone was recorded once. The chain has TRBV2 and TRBJ2-7; D is unclear. The germline gives CDR1 SNHLY, CDR2 FYNNEI. The CDR3 is made up of 11 amino acids. V lost 7 bases and J lost 5, with 9 bases in between. CDR3 coding DNA: TGTGCCAGCAAGAGCCAGCACGAGCAGTACTTC. It encodes CASKSQHEQYF.

The V gene is TRBV20-1, the J gene TRBJ1-1; D not certain. The CDR3 length is 9 residues. Per germline, CDR1 DFQATT and CDR2 SNEGSKA (reference sequence). The V and J ends lost 6 bases and 6 bases respectively, with 5 bases between them. The CDR3 bases are TGCAGTGCGGTACCTGAAGCTTTCTTT. Translated, it gives CSAVPEAFF.

The chain recombines TRBV24-1 with TRBJ2-2, with TRBD1 identical over 11 bases. Germline V gene lookup returns CDR1 KGHDR and CDR2 SFDVKD. V lost 8 bases and J lost 3; bases outside the gene matches: 7. This CDR3 is 16 amino acids long. The CDR3 DNA is TGTGCCACCACCAACGGACAGGGGGCTTACACCGGGGAGCTGTTTTTT. Protein sequence: CATTNGQGAYTGELFF.

The CDR3 loop is CASSKDPLGRTDTQYF. The CDR3 region has the DNA TGCGCCAGCAGCAAAGATCCCTTGGGCCGCACAGATACGCAGTATTTT. J is TRBJ2-3 and V is TRBV5-1; D uncertain. The CDR3 length is 16 residues. The germline V gene has CDR1 SGHRS and CDR2 YFSETQ. V lost 4 bases to trimming and J lost 1 base, with 16 bases between them.

The chain employs TRBV6-1 and TRBJ2-7; maybe TRBD2 (7 bases). Per the germline V gene, CDR1 is MNHNS and CDR2 is SASEGT. The CDR3 is 17 residues long. V lost 2 bases and J lost 4, with 21 bases in between. The CDR3 loop is CASSENLGGPGSYEQYF. The CDR3 DNA reads as TGTGCCAGCAGTGAAAACTTGGGGGGGCCCGGGAGTTACGAGCAGTACTTC.

The chain carries TRBV6-5 and TRBJ2-5; the D is unclear. The CDR3 loop spans 14 amino acids. Germline V gene data show CDR1 as MNHEY and CDR2 as SVGAGI. The V gene lost 2 bases and the J gene lost 4 bases, with 11 bases spanning the gap. The CDR3 reads CASSYGFVGETQYF. In DNA form, the CDR3 reads TGTGCCAGCAGTTACGGATTCGTCGGAGAGACCCAGTACTTC.

The V and J genes are TRBV7-2 and TRBJ2-1; the D is unclear. From germline, CDR1 is SGHTA and CDR2 FQGNSA. Trimming cost V 10 bases and J 4 bases, with 17 bases left between them. The CDR3 runs to 14 residues. CDR3 region: CANYGFRKYNEQFF. DNA for the CDR3: TGTGCCAACTACGGTTTCAGGAAATACAATGAGCAGTTCTTC.

The chain recombines TRBV3-1 (or the pseudogene TRBV3-2) with TRBJ2-7; no firm D call. CDR1 is LGHDT, CDR2 YNNKEL, per germline (reference sequence). The CDR3 totals 12 residues. V gave up 1 base and J gave up 5 bases, with 6 bases separating them. DNA of the CDR3: TGTGCCAGCAGCCAAGTCACTAACGAGCAGTACTTC. It codes for CASSQVTNEQYF.

The CDR3: CASSTRLAVNDNEQFF. CDR3 nucleotides: TGTGCCAGCAGCACCAGACTAGCGGTTAACGACAATGAGCAGTTCTTC. The chain carries TRBV7-2 and TRBJ2-1, with 9 bases that match TRBD2. This CDR3 contains 16 residues. Trimming at V came to 5 bases and at J to 5 bases, leaving 10 bases not matched to a gene. The germline V gene encodes CDR1 SGHTA and CDR2 FQGNSA.

The genes are TRBV24-1 and TRBJ2-1; D ambiguous. Trimming shortened V by 4 bases and J by 6 bases, and 18 bases separated the two germline ends. This CDR3 has 16 amino acids. CDR1 is KGHDR and CDR2 is SFDVKD in the germline V gene. The CDR3 region is CATSDLRVGRSNEQFF. The CDR3 nucleotides are TGTGCCACCAGTGACCTCCGGGTCGGAAGGTCCAATGAGCAGTTCTTC.

The chain is built from TRBV18 and TRBJ2-7; TRBD2 matches 7 bases. CDR3 length: 16 residues. Trimming removed 0 bases from V and 0 bases from J; junction bases left unmatched: 5. Germline CDR1 and CDR2: KGHSH and LQKENI. The CDR3 nucleotides are TGTGCCAGCTCACCACCGGTCGGCGGGGGCTCCTACGAGCAGTACTTC. The encoded protein is CASSPPVGGGSYEQYF.

This clone was counted a few times. The rearrangement uses TRBV5-1 and TRBJ2-6; no clear D. This CDR3 contains 17 residues. V was clipped by 2 bases and J by 0 bases, with 12 bases between them. Germline V CDR1 and CDR2: SGHRS, YFSETQ. The DNA for the CDR3 is TGCGCCAGCAGCTTTCGACAATCTCTCTCTGGGGCCAACGTCCTGACTTTC. This encodes CASSFRQSLSGANVLTF.

The chain employs TRBV7-2 and TRBJ2-1; 10 positions agree with TRBD1. The junction had 8 bases not matched to a gene; V was cut back by 3 bases and J by 0 bases. The CDR3 has 18 residues. CDR1 SGHTA and CDR2 FQGNSA come from the germline V gene. The DNA for the CDR3 is TGTGCCAGCAGCTTGGGGACAGGGGTGGGGAGCTCCTACAATGAGCAGTTCTTC. Translated, it gives CASSLGTGVGSSYNEQFF.

The chain is built from TRBV5-1 and TRBJ2-1; D is unclear. This CDR3 is built from 13 residues. Germline CDR1 is SGHRS and CDR2 is YFSETQ. The V end lost 2 bases, the J end lost 4 bases, and 7 bases lay between the germline ends. The CDR3 reads CASSFALYNEQFF. The CDR3 region has the DNA TGCGCCAGCAGCTTCGCGCTATACAATGAGCAGTTCTTC.

The chain combines TRBV7-8 with TRBJ2-1, with 11 bases lining up with TRBD2. This CDR3 is 16 amino acids long. J lost 4 bases, V lost 5 bases, and 7 bases had no gene match. The V gene's germline CDR1 is SGHVS and CDR2 FQNEAQ. The DNA of the CDR3 is TGTGCCAGCAGCGCGCGGACTAGCGGGCCTTACAATGAGCAGTTCTTC. It codes for CASSARTSGPYNEQFF.

The gene calls are TRBV2 and TRBJ2-7, with 12 bases identical to TRBD2. The CDR3 runs 15 residues. V dropped 3 bases and J dropped 0; count of bases not matched to a gene: 0. CDR1 and CDR2 (germline): SNHLY, FYNNEI. CDR3 region: CASSETSGSSYEQYF. The CDR3 DNA sequence: TGTGCCAGCAGTGAGACTAGCGGGAGCTCCTACGAGCAGTACTTC.

The V gene is TRBV6-5, the J gene TRBJ2-5, with 14 positions matching TRBD2. Germline V lookup: CDR1 MNHEY, CDR2 SVGAGI. Unmatched junction bases numbered 7, after V lost 3 bases and J lost 7 bases. The CDR3 extends over 16 amino acids. This CDR3 is CASSYGLAGGMVTQYF. The CDR3 nucleotides read TGTGCCAGCAGTTATGGACTAGCGGGAGGAATGGTGACCCAGTACTTC.

This clone was seen a few times. In the same sample, other DNA sequences code for this CDR3. The V and J genes are TRBV4-2 and TRBJ2-7; 9 bases are a match to TRBD2. The CDR3 has 16 amino acids. J was trimmed by 1 base and V by 0 bases; bases with no gene match: 4. Germline lookup yields CDR1 LGHNA and CDR2 YNFKEQ. As DNA, the CDR3 is TGTGCCAGCAGCCAAGATCGGAGCGGGAGGTCCTACGAGCAGTACTTC. Translated: CASSQDRSGRSYEQYF.

In its sample, this clone was seen a few times. The chain uses TRBV10-1 and TRBJ2-2; TRBD1 agrees at 7 bases. CDR3 size: 15 residues. Germline assignment: CDR1 WNHNN and CDR2 SYGVQD (reference sequence). V gave up 2 bases and J gave up 5 bases; unmatched junction bases: 5. CDR3 DNA: TGCGCCAGCAGTGAGAGACAGGGCTTAACCGGGGAGCTGTTTTTT. It encodes CASSERQGLTGELFF.